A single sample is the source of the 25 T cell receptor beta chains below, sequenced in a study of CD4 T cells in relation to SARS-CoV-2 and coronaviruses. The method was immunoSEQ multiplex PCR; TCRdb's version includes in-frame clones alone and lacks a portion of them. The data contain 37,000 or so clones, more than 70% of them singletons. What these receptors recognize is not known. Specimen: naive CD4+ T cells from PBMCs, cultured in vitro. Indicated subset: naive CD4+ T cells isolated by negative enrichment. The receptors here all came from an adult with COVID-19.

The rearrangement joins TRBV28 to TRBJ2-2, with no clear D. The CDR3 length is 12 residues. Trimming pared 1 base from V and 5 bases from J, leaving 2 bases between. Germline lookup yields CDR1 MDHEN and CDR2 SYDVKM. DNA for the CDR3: TGTGCCAGCAGTTTATTTACCGGGGAGCTGTTTTTT. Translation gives CASSLFTGELFF.

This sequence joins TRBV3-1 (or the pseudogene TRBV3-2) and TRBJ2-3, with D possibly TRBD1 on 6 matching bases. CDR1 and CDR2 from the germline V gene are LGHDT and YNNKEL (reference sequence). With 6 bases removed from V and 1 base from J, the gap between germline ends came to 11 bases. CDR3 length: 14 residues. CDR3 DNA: TGTGCCAGCAGGCAGGGGATTCGCACAGATACGCAGTATTTT. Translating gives CASRQGIRTDTQYF.

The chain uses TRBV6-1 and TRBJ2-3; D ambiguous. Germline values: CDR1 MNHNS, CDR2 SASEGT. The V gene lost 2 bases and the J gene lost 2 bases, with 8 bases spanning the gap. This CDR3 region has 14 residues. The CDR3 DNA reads TGTGCCAGCAGTGAACTGCGGTCCACAGATACGCAGTATTTT. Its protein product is CASSELRSTDTQYF.

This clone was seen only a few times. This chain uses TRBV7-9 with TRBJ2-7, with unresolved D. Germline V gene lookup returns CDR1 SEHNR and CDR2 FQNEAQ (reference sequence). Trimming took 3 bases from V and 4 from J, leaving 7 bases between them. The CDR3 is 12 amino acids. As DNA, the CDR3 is TGTGCCAGCAGCTTTAGGCCGTACGAGCAGTACTTC. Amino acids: CASSFRPYEQYF.

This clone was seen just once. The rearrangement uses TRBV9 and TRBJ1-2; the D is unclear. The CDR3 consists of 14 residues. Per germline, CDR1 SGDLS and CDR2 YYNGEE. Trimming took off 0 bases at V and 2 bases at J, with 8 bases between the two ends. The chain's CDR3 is CASSVGDRNYGYTF. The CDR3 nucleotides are TGTGCCAGCAGCGTAGGTGATAGGAACTATGGCTACACCTTC.

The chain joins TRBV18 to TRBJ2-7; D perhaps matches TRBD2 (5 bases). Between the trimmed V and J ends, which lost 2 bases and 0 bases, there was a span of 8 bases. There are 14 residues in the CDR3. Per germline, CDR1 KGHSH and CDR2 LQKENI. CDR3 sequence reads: CASSPVRDSYEQYF. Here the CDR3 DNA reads TGTGCCAGCTCACCAGTTCGGGACTCCTACGAGCAGTACTTC.

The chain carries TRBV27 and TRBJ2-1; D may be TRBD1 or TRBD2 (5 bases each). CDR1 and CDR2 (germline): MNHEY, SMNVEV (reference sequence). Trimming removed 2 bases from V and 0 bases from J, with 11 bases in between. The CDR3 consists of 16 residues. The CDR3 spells CASSLEGPGSYNEQFF. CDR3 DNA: TGTGCCAGCAGTTTAGAGGGACCCGGCTCCTACAATGAGCAGTTCTTC.

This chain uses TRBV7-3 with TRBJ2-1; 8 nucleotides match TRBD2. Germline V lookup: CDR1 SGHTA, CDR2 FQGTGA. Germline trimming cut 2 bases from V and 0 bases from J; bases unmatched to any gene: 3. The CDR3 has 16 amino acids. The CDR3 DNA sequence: TGTGCCAGCAGCTTAGGAAGCGGGAGCTCCTACAATGAGCAGTTCTTC. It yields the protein CASSLGSGSSYNEQFF. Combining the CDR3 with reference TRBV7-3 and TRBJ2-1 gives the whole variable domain GAGVSQTPSNKVTEKGKYVELRCDPISGHTALYWYRQSLGQGPEFLIYFQGTGAADDSGLPNDRFFAVRPEGSVSTLKIQRTERGDSAVYLCASSLGSGSSYNEQFFGPGTRLTVL.

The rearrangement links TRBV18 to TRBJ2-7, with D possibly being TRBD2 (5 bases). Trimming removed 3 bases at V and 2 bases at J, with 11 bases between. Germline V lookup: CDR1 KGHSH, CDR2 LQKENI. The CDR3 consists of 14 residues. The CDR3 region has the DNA TGTGCCAGCTCACCGTGGGGAGAGCCCTACGAGCAGTACTTC. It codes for CASSPWGEPYEQYF.

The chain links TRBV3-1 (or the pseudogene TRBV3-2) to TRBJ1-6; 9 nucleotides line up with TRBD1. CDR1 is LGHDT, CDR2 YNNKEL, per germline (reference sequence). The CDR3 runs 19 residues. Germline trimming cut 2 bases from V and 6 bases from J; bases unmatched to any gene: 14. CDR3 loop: CASSQFGGQGLTLNSPLHF. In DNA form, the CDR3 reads TGTGCCAGCAGCCAATTTGGGGGACAGGGCCTTACCCTTAATTCACCCCTCCACTTT.

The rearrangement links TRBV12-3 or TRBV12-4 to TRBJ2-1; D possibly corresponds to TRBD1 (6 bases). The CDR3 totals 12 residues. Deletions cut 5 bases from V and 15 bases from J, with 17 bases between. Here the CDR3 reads CASSIQGSRRFF. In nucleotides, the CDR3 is TGTGCCAGCAGTATCCAGGGGAGTCGTCGGTTCTTC.

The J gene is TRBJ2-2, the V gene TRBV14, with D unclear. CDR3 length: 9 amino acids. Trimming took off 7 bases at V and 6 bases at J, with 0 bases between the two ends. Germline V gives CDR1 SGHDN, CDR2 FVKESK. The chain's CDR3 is CASTGELFF. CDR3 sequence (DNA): TGTGCCAGCACCGGGGAGCTGTTTTTT.

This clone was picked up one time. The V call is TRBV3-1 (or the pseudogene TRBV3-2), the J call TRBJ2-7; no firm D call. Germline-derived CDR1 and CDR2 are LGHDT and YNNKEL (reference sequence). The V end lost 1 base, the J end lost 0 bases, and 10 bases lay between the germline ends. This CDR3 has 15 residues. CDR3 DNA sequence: TGTGCCAGCAGCCAAGGTCCCTCTACCTCCTACGAGCAGTACTTC. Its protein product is CASSQGPSTSYEQYF.

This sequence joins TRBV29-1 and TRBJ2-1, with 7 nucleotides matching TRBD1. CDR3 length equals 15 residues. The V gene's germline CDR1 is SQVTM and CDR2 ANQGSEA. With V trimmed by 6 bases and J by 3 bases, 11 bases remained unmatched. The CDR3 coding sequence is TGCAGCGTAGCCCGGCTGGGACAGAACTACAATGAGCAGTTCTTC. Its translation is CSVARLGQNYNEQFF.

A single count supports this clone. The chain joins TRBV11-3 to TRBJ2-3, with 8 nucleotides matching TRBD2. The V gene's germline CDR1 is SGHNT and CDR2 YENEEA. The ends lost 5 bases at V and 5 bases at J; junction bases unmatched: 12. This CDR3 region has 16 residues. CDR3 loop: CASSPRSTGGIDTQYF. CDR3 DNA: TGTGCCAGCAGCCCTAGATCTACGGGAGGGATAGATACGCAGTATTTT.

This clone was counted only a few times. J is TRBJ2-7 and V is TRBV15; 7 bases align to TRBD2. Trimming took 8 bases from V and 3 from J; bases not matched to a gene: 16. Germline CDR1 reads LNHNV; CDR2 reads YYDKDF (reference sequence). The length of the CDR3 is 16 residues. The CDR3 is CATGRLASGTIYEQYF. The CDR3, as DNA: TGTGCCACCGGTCGATTGGCAAGCGGGACGATCTACGAGCAGTACTTC.

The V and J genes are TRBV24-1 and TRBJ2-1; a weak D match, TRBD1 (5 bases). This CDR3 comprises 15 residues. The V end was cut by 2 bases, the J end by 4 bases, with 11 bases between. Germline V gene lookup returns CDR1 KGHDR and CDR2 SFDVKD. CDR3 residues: CATSDSVDNYNEQFF. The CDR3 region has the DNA TGTGCCACCAGTGATTCGGTGGACAATTACAATGAGCAGTTCTTC.

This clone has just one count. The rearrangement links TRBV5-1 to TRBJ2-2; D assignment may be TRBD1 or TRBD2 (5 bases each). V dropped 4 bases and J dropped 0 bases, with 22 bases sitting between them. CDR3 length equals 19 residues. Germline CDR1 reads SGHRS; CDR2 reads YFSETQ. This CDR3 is CASSPATGPPHPNTGELFF. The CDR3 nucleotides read TGCGCCAGCAGCCCTGCCACGGGACCGCCCCACCCGAACACCGGGGAGCTGTTTTTT.

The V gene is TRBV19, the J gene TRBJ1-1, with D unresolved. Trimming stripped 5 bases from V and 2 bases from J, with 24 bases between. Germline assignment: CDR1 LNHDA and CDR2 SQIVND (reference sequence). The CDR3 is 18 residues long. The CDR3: CASSFRRVTRQTNTEAFF. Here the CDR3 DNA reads TGTGCCAGTAGTTTCCGTAGGGTGACTCGGCAGACCAACACTGAAGCTTTCTTT.

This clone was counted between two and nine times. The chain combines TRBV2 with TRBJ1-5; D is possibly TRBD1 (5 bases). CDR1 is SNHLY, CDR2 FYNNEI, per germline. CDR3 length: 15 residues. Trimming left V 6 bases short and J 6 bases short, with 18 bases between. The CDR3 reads CASRADSEVGQPQHF. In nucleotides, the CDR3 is TGTGCCAGCAGGGCAGACAGCGAGGTCGGTCAGCCCCAGCATTTT.

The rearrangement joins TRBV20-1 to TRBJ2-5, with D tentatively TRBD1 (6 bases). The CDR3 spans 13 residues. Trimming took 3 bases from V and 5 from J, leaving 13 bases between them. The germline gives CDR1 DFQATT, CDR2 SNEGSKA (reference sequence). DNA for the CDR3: TGCAGTGCTAGTTTGGGGGCCAGGGAGACCCAGTACTTC. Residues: CSASLGARETQYF.

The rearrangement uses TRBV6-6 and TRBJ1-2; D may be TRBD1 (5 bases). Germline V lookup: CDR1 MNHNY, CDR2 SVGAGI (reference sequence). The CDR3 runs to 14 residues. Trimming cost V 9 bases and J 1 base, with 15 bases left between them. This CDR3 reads CASGGAGRNYGYTF. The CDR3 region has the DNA TGTGCCAGTGGAGGGGCAGGACGTAACTATGGCTACACCTTC.

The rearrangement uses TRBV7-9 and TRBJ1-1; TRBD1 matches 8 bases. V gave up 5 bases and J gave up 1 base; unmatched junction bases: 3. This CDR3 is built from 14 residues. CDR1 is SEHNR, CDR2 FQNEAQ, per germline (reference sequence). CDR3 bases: TGTGCCAGCAGCCGTGGACAGGGGAACACTGAAGCTTTCTTT. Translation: CASSRGQGNTEAFF.

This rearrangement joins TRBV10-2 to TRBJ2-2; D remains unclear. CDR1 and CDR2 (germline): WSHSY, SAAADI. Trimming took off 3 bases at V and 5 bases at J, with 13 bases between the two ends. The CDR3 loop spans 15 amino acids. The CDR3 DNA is TGCGCCAGCAGTGATTGGGCCTCTCGAACCGGGGAGCTGTTTTTT. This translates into CASSDWASRTGELFF.

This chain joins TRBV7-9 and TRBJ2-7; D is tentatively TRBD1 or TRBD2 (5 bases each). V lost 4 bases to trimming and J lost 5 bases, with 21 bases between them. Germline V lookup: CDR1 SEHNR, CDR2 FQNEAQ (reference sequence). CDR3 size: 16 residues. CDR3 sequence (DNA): TGTGCCAGCAGCTCCCGAGGACGACAGAGGGGTAACGAGCAGTACTTC. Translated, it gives CASSSRGRQRGNEQYF.